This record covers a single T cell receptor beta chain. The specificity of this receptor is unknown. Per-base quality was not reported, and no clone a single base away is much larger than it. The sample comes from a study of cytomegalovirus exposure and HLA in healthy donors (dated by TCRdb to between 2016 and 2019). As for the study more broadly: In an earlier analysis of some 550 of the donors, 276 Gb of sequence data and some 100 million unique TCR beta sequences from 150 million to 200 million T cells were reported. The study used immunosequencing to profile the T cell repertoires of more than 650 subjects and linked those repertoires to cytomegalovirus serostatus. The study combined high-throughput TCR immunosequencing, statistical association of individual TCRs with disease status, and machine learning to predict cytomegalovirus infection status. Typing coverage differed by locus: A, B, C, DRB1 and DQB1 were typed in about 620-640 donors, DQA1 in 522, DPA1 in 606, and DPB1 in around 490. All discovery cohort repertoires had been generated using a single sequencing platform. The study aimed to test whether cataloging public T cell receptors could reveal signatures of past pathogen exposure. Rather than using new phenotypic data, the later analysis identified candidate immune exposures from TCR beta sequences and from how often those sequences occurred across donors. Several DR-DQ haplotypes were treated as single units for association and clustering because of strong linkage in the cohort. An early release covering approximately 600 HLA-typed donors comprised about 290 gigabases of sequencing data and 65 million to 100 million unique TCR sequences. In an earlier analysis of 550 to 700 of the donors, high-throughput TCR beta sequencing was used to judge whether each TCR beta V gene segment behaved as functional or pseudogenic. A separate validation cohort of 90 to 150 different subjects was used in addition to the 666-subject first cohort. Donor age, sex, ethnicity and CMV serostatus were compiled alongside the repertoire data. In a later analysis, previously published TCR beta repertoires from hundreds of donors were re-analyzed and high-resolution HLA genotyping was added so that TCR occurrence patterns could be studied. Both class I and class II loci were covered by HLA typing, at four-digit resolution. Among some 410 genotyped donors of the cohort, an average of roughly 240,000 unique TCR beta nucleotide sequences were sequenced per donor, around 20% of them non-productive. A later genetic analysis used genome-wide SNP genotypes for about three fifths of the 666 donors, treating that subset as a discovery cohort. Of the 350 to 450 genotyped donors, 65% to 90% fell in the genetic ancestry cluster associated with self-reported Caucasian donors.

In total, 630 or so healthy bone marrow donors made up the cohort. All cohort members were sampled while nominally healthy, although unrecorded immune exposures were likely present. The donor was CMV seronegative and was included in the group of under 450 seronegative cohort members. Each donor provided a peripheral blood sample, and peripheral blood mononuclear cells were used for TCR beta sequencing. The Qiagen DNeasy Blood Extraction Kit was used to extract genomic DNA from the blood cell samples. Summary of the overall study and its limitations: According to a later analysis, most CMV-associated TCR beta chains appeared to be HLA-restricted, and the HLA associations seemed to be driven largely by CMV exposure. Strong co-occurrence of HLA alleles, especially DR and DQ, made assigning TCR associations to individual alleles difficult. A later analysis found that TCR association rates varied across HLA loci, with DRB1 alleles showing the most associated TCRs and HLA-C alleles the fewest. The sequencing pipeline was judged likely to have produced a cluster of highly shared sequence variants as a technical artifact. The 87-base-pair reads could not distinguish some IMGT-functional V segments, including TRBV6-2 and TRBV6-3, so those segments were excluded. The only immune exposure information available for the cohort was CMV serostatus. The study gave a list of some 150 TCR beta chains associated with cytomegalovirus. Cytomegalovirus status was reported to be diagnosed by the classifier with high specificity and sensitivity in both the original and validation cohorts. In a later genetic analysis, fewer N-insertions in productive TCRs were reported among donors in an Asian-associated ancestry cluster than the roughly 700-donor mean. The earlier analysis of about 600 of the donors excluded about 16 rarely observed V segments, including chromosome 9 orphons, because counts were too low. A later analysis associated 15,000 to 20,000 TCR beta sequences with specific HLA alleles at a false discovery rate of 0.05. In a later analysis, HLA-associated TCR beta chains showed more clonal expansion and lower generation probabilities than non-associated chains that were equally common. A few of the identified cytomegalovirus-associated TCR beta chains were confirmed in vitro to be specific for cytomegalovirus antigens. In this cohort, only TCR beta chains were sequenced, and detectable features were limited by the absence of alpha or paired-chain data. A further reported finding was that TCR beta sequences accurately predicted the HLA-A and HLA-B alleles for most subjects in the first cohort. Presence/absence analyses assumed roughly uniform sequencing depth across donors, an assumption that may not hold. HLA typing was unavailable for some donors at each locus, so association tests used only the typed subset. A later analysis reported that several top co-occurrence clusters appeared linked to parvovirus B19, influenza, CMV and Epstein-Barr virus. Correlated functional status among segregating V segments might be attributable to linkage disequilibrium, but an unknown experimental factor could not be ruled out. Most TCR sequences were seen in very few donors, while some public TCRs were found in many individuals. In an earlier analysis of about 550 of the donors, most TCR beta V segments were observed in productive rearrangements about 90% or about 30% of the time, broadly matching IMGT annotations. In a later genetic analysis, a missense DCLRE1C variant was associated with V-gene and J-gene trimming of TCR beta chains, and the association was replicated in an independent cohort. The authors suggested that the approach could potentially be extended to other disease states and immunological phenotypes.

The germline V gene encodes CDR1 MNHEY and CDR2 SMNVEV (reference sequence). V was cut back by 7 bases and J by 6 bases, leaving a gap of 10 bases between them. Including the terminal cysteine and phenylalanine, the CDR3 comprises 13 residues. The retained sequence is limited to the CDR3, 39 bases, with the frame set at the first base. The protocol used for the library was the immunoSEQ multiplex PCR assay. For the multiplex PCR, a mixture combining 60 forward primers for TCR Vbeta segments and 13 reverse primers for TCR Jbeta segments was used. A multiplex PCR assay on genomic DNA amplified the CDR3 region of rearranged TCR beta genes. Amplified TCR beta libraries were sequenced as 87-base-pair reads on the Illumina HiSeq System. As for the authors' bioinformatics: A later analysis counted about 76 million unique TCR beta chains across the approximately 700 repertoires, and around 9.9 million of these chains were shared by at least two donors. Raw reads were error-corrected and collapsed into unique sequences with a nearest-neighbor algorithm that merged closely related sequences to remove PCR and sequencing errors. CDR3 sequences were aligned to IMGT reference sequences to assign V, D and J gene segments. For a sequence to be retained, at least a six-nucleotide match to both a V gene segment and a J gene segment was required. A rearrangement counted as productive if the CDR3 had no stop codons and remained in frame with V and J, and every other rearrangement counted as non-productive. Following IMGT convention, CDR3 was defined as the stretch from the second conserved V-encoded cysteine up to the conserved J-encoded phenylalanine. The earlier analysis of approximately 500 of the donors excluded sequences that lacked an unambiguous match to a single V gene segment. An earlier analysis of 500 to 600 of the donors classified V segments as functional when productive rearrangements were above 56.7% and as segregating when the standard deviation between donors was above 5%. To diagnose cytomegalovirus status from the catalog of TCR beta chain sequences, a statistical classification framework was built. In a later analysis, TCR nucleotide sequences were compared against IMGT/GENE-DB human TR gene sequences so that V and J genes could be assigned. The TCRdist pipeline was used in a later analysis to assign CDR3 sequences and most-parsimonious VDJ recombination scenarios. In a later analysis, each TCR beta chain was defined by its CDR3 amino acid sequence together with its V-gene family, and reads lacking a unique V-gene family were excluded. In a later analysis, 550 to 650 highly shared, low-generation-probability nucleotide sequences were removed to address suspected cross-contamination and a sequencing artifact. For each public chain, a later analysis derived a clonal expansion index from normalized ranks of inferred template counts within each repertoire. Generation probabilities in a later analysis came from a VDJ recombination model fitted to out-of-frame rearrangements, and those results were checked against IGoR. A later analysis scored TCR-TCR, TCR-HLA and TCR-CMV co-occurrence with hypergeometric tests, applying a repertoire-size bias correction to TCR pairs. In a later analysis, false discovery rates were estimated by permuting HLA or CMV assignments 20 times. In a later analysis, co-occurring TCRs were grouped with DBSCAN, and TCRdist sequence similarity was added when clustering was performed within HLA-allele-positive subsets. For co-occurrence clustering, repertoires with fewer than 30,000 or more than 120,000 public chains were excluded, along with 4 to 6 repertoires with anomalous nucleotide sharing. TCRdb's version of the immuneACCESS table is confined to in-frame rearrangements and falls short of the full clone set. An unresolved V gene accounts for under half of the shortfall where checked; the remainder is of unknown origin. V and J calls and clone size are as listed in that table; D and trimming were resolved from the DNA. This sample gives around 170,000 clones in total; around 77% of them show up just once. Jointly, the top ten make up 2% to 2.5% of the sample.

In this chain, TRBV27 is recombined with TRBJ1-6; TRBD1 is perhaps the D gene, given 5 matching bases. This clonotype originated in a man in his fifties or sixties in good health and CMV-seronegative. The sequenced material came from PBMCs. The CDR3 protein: CASKRGGNSPLHF. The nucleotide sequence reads TGTGCCAGCAAAAGGGGAGGTAATTCACCCCTCCACTTT.